This is a list of T cell receptor beta chains from one sample in a study of T cells in Graves' hyperthyroidism and ophthalmopathy. In TCRdb, the multiplex PCR reads were re-called with MiXCR into one record per CDR3 protein. The sample has 700,000 to 950,000 distinct CDR3 sequences; 35% are singletons. The material sequenced was blood. All receptors come from a woman aged 40 to 55 with Graves' hyperthyroidism. CDR3s include the opening cysteine and the closing phenylalanine or tryptophan. The D gene is left open where the match is weak. Some rows mark clone size as missing; the rest say once, few, many or name a class of expanded clone.

CASSSGMGRYGYTF	TGTGCCAGCAGCTCGGGTATGGGACGCTATGGCTACACCTTC	TRBJ1-2	many	14	-	TRBV13
CASSPLEARGKRNTIYF	TGTGCCAGCAGCCCCCTCGAGGCGAGGGGTAAGAGAAACACCATATATTTT	TRBJ1-3	few	17	-	TRBV7-2
CAISDSGTGSFYEQYF	TGTGCCATCAGTGACTCCGGGACAGGGAGTTTCTACGAGCAGTACTTC	TRBJ2-7	-	16	TRBD1	TRBV10-3
CASSSSPDAMQYF	TGTGCCAGCAGCTCTAGCCCTGACGCCATGCAGTATTTT	TRBJ2-3	-	13	-	TRBV7-2
CATSRADSTNTGELFF	TGTGCCACCAGCAGAGCGGACAGTACGAACACCGGGGAGCTGTTTTTT	TRBJ2-2	many	16	-	TRBV15
CASSSTGAAEETQYF	TGTGCCAGCAGCTCGACAGGGGCGGCGGAAGAGACCCAGTACTTC	TRBJ2-5	-	15	TRBD1	TRBV5-6
CASSFGGAYEQYF	TGTGCCAGCAGTTTTGGGGGCGCCTACGAGCAGTACTTC	TRBJ2-7	many	13	-	TRBV12-3/TRBV12-4
CASSEEPGGALTGTEAFF	TGTGCCAGCAGCGAGGAACCTGGGGGCGCGCTAACGGGCACTGAAGCTTTCTTT	TRBJ1-1	-	18	-	TRBV9
CASSLIGGPARKNSPLHF	TGTGCCAGCAGCTTAATTGGGGGGCCAGCAAGAAAAAATTCACCCCTCCACTTT	TRBJ1-6	-	18	-	TRBV7-8
CASSQEAVSGNTIYF	TGTGCCAGCAGCCAAGAGGCAGTCTCTGGAAACACCATATATTTT	TRBJ1-3	-	15	-	TRBV3-1
CSAIDGNRVGETQYF	TGCAGTGCCATAGACGGAAACAGGGTTGGTGAGACCCAGTACTTC	TRBJ2-5	many	15	-	TRBV20-1
CASSPTPDEQYF	TGTGCCAGCTCACCCACCCCCGACGAGCAGTACTTC	TRBJ2-7	few	12	-	TRBV6-6
CASSLGAIVTQYF	TGTGCCAGCAGCTTAGGGGCGATCGTGACCCAGTACTTC	TRBJ2-5	-	13	-	TRBV7-9
CASSPRRGETQHF	TGTGCCAGCAGCCCTCGCAGGGGGGAGACCCAGCATTTT	TRBJ1-5	once	13	TRBD1	TRBV7-2
CASSFQGYQPQHF	TGTGCCAGCAGTTTCCAGGGGTATCAGCCCCAGCATTTT	TRBJ1-5	-	13	-	TRBV27
CASSEISGGWKPQHF	TGTGCCAGCAGTGAAATCTCCGGGGGATGGAAGCCCCAGCATTTT	TRBJ1-5	many	15	-	TRBV2
CASSSGLAGVADTQYF	TGTGCCAGCAGCTCGGGACTAGCGGGGGTTGCAGATACGCAGTATTTT	TRBJ2-3	-	16	TRBD2	TRBV7-3
CASTPQGGNNYGYTF	TGTGCCAGTACTCCCCAGGGGGGAAACAACTATGGCTACACCTTC	TRBJ1-2	few	15	TRBD1	TRBV12-3/TRBV12-4
CASSPPGGLGTEAFF	TGTGCCAGCAGCCCCCCAGGGGGGTTGGGCACTGAAGCTTTCTTT	TRBJ1-1	-	15	TRBD1	TRBV7-2
CSGAQETQYF	TGCAGTGGGGCCCAAGAGACCCAGTACTTC	TRBJ2-5	many	10	-	TRBV29-1
CASSSTSWGAVSGANVLTF	TGTGCCAGCAGCTCGACCTCGTGGGGCGCGGTGAGTGGGGCCAACGTCCTGACTTTC	TRBJ2-6	few	19	-	TRBV5-6
CSARVRSTGELFF	TGCAGTGCTAGAGTTCGGAGCACCGGGGAGCTGTTTTTT	TRBJ2-2	-	13	-	TRBV20-1
CASSFGQQDQPQHF	TGTGCCAGCAGTTTTGGCCAGCAGGATCAGCCCCAGCATTTT	TRBJ1-5	-	14	-	TRBV12-3/TRBV12-4
CASSQVTRATEAFF	TGCGCCAGCAGCCAAGTAACCAGGGCCACTGAAGCTTTCTTT	TRBJ1-1	few	14	-	TRBV4-1
CASSSDGAPYYGYTF	TGTGCCAGCAGCTCTGACGGTGCCCCCTACTATGGCTACACCTTC	TRBJ1-2	-	15	-	TRBV6-5
CASRPRDRRYNSPLHF	TGTGCCAGCAGACCACGGGACAGGCGATATAATTCACCCCTCCACTTT	TRBJ1-6	few	16	TRBD1	TRBV28
CASSQDRTSGSGKTQYF	TGCGCCAGCAGCCAAGACCGGACTAGCGGGAGTGGTAAGACCCAGTACTTC	TRBJ2-5	many	17	TRBD2	TRBV4-3
CASSLGTGEVAFF	TGTGCCAGCAGCTTAGGGACAGGGGAAGTGGCTTTCTTT	TRBJ1-1	many	13	TRBD1	TRBV7-8
CASSLQEQETQYF	TGTGCCAGCAGCTTACAAGAGCAAGAGACCCAGTACTTC	TRBJ2-5	many	13	-	TRBV7-9
CASRFSGVSGSYEQYF	TGCGCCAGCAGGTTTAGCGGAGTATCGGGTTCCTACGAGCAGTACTTC	TRBJ2-7	-	16	-	TRBV10-2
CASGDINYGYTF	TGTGCCTCGGGGGACATTAACTATGGCTACACCTTC	TRBJ1-2	many	12	-	TRBV19
CASSVVAGGRNEQFF	TGTGCCAGCAGCGTAGTAGCGGGGGGGCGGAATGAGCAGTTCTTC	TRBJ2-1	-	15	TRBD2	TRBV9
CASSLEGGQGAASSYEQYF	TGTGCCAGCAGCTTAGAGGGGGGACAGGGGGCCGCAAGCTCCTACGAGCAGTACTTC	TRBJ2-7	few	19	TRBD1	TRBV7-8
CSVQGAKYEQYF	TGCAGCGTCCAGGGGGCGAAATACGAGCAGTACTTC	TRBJ2-7	many	12	TRBD1	TRBV29-1
CASSAIPGGDSKQYF	TGTGCCAGCAGCGCCATCCCGGGGGGTGACAGCAAGCAGTATTTT	TRBJ2-3	-	15	TRBD2	TRBV9
CASSLGTGFFF	TGTGCCAGCAGTCTTGGGACAGGGTTCTTCTTT	TRBJ1-1	-	11	TRBD1	TRBV6-5
CASSWGRGGTEAFF	TGTGCCAGTAGCTGGGGTCGAGGAGGTACTGAAGCTTTCTTT	TRBJ1-1	many	14	-	TRBV19
CASSATGASGEQYF	TGTGCCAGCTCCGCCACGGGAGCATCCGGCGAGCAGTACTTC	TRBJ2-7	many	14	-	TRBV7-9
CASSYLLGAIYEQYF	TGTGCCAGCAGTTACCTCCTTGGGGCTATCTACGAGCAGTACTTC	TRBJ2-7	few	15	-	TRBV6-2/TRBV6-3
CASRPSGSGETQYF	TGTGCCAGCAGACCCTCCGGGTCTGGAGAGACCCAGTACTTC	TRBJ2-5	many	14	-	TRBV7-9
CASSVQGVGETQYF	TGTGCCAGCAGTGTACAGGGCGTCGGAGAGACCCAGTACTTC	TRBJ2-5	-	14	-	TRBV25-1
CASSLVGTNTEAFF	TGTGCCAGCAGCTTAGTGGGGACGAACACTGAAGCTTTCTTT	TRBJ1-1	many	14	-	TRBV7-6